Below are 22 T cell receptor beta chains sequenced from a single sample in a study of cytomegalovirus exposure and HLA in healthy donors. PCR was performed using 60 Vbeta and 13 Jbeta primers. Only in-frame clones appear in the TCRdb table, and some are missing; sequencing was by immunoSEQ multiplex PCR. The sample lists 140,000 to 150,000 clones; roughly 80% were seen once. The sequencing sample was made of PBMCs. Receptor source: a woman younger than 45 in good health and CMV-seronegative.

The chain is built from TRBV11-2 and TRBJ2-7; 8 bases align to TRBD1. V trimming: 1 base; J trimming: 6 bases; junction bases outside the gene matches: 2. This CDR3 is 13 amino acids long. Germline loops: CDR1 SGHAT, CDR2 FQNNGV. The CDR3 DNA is TGTGCCAGCAGCTTAGTAGGGACAGGCGAGCAGTACTTC. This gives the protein CASSLVGTGEQYF.

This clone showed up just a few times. DNA of the CDR3: TGTGCCAGCAGGATTCGACAGAACTACGAGCAGTACTTC. This gives the protein CASRIRQNYEQYF. The chain couples TRBV6-1 to TRBJ2-7; TRBD1 is a possible D gene (5 bases). The CDR3 totals 13 residues. In germline, CDR1 is MNHNS, CDR2 SASEGT. The germline V and J ends were trimmed by 6 bases and 3 bases, with 12 bases remaining between them.

CDR3 loop: CAWSTNSYEQYF. CDR3 DNA sequence: TGTGCCTGGAGCACAAACTCCTACGAGCAGTACTTC. The V call is TRBV30, the J call TRBJ2-7; D is undetermined. This CDR3 region has 12 residues. Germline lookup yields CDR1 GTSNPN and CDR2 SVGIG (reference sequence). V lost 3 bases, J lost 0 bases, and 6 bases lay in between.

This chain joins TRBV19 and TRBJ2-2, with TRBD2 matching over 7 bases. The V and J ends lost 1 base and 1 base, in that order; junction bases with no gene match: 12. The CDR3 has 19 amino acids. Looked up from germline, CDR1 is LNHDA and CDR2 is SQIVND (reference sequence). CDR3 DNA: TGTGCCAGTAGTATAGGGGCCAGCGGGGACTTACTGAACACCGGGGAGCTGTTTTTT. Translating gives CASSIGASGDLLNTGELFF.

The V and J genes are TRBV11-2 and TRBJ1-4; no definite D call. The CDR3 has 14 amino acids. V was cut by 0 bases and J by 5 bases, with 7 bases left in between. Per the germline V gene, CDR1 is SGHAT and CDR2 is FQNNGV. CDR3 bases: TGTGCCAGCAGCTTAGATCCCGGGAATGAAAAACTGTTTTTT. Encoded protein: CASSLDPGNEKLFF.

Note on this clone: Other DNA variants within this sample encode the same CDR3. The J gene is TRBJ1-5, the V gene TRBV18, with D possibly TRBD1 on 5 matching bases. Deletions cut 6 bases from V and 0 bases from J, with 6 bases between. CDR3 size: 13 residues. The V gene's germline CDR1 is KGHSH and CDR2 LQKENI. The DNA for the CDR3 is TGTGCCAGCTCGCAGGGTAGCAATCAGCCCCAGCATTTT. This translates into CASSQGSNQPQHF.

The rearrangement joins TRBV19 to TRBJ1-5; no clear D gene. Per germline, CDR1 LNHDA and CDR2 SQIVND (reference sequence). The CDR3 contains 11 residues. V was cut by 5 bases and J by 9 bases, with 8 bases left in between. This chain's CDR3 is CASSFSGPQHF. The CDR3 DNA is TGTGCCAGTAGTTTCTCGGGGCCCCAGCATTTT.

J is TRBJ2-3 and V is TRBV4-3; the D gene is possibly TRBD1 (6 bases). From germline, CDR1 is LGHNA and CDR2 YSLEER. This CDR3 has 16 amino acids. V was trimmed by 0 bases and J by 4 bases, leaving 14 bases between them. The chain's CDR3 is CASSQEGNRASDTQYF. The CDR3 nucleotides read TGCGCCAGCAGCCAAGAGGGGAACAGGGCCTCAGATACGCAGTATTTT.

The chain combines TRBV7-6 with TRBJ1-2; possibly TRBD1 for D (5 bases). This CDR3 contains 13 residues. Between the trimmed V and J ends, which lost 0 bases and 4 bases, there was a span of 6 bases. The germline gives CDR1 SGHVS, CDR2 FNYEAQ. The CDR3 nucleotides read TGTGCCAGCAGCTTAGCGCAGGGCTATGGCTACACCTTC. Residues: CASSLAQGYGYTF.

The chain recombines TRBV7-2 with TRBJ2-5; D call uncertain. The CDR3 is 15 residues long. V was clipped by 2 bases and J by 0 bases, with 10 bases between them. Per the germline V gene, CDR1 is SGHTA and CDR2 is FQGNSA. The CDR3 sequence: CASSLNLFYQETQYF. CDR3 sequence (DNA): TGTGCCAGCAGCTTAAATCTTTTCTACCAAGAGACCCAGTACTTC. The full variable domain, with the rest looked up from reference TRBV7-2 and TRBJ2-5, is GAGVSQSPSNKVTEKGKDVELRCDPISGHTALYWYRQSLGQGLEFLIYFQGNSAPDKSGLPSDRFSAERTGGSVSTLTIQRTQQEDSAVYLCASSLNLFYQETQYFGPGTRLLVL.

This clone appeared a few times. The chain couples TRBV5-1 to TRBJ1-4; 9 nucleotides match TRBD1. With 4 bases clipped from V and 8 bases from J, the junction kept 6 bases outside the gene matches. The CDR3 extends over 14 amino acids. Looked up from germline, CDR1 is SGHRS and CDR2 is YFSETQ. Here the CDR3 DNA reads TGCGCCAGCAGCCGGGACAGGGAAGGAGAAAAACTGTTTTTT. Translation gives CASSRDREGEKLFF. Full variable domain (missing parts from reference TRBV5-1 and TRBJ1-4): KAGVTQTPRYLIKTRGQQVTLSCSPISGHRSVSWYQQTPGQGLQFLFEYFSETQRNKGNFPGRFSGRQFSNSRSEMNVSTLELGDSALYLCASSRDREGEKLFFGSGTQLSVL.

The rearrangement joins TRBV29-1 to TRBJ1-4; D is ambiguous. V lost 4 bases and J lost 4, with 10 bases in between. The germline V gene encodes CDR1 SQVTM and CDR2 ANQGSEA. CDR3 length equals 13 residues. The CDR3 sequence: CSVASQLNEKLFF. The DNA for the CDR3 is TGCAGCGTTGCATCACAGCTTAATGAAAAACTGTTTTTT.

CDR3 DNA: TGTGCCAGCAGCCCGGGACAGGGGGCCTACGAGCAGTACTTC. Translated: CASSPGQGAYEQYF. This chain uses TRBV7-9 with TRBJ2-7, with 11 nucleotides matching TRBD1. The germline V gene has CDR1 SEHNR and CDR2 FQNEAQ (reference sequence). The J segment lost 2 bases and the V segment lost 5 bases, leaving 2 bases of the junction unmatched. CDR3 length equals 14 residues.

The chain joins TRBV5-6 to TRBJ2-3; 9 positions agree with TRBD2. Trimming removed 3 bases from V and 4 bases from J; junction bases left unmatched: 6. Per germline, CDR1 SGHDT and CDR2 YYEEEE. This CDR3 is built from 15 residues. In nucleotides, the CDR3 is TGTGCCAGCAGCTGGGGACTAGCAGTGTCAGATACGCAGTATTTT. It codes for CASSWGLAVSDTQYF.

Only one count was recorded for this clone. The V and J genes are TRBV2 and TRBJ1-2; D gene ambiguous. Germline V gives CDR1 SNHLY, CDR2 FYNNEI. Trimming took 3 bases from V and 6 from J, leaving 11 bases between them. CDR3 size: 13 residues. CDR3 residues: CASSEGSLDGYTF. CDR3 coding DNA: TGTGCCAGCAGTGAGGGCAGCCTCGATGGCTACACCTTC.

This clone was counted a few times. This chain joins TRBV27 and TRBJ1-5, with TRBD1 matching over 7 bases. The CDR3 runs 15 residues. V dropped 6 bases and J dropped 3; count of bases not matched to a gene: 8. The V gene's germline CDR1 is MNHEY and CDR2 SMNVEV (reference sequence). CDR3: CASSSGTAYNQPQHF. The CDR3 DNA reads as TGTGCCAGCAGCTCCGGGACAGCGTACAATCAGCCCCAGCATTTT.

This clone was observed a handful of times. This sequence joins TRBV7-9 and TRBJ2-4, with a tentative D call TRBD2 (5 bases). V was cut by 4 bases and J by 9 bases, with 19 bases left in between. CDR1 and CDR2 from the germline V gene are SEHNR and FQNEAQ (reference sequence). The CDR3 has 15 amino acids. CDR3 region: CASSSGAALAGIQYF. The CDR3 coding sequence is TGTGCCAGCAGCTCTGGCGCAGCCCTCGCGGGCATTCAGTACTTC. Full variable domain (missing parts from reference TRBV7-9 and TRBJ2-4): DTGVSQNPRHKITKRGQNVTFRCDPISEHNRLYWYRQTLGQGPEFLTYFQNEAQLEKSRLLSDRFSAERPKGSFSTLEIQRTEQGDSAMYLCASSSGAALAGIQYFGAGTRLSVL.

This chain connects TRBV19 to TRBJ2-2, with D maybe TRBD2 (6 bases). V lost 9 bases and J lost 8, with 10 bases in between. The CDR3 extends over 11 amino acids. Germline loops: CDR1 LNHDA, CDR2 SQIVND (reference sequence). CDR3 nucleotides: TGTGCCAGCCTAGCGACTGGGGAGCTGTTTTTT. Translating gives CASLATGELFF.

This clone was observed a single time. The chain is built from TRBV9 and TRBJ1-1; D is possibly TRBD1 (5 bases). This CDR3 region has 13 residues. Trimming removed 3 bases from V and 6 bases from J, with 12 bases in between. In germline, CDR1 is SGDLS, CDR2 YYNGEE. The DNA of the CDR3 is TGTGCCAGCAGCGGACGCTCGACAGCTGAAGCTTTCTTT. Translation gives CASSGRSTAEAFF.

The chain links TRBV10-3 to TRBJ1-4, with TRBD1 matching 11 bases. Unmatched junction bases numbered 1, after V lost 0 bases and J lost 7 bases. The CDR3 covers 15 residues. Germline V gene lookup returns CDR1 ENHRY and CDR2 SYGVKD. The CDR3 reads CAISESGTGGEKLFF. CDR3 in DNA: TGTGCCATCAGTGAGTCCGGGACAGGGGGTGAAAAACTGTTTTTT.

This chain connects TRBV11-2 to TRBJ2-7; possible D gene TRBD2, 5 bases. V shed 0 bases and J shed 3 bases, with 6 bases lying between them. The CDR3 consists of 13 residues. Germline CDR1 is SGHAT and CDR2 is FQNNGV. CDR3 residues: CASSLEDFYEQYF. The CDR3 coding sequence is TGTGCCAGCAGCTTAGAGGACTTCTACGAGCAGTACTTC.

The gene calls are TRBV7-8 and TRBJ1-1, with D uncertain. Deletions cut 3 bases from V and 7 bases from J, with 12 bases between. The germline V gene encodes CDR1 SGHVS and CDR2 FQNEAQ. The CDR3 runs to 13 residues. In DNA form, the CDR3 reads TGTGCCAGCAGCTTCGGAGCGCGCGGTGAAGCTTTCTTT. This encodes CASSFGARGEAFF.